Each of the 8 T cell receptor beta chains below was sequenced from the same sample in a study of T cells in Graves' hyperthyroidism and ophthalmopathy. RNA transcripts yielded amplified TCR beta CDR3 regions. The HTBI set primed first-round TCR CDR3 RT-PCR. In TCRdb, the multiplex PCR reads were re-called with MiXCR into one record per CDR3 protein. Of 400,000 to 550,000 distinct CDR3 sequences in the sample, under 15% are singletons; the top ten hold less than 20%. The material sequenced was blood. The receptors come from a young woman with Graves' hyperthyroidism.

This clonotype appeared a few times. The rearrangement uses TRBV2 and TRBJ2-4, with D unclear. The CDR3 sequence is 13 residues long. V gave up 6 bases and J gave up 9 bases, with 15 bases separating them. Germline lookup yields CDR1 SNHLY and CDR2 FYNNEI. The CDR3 protein is CASSSETKGIQYF. The CDR3 coding sequence is TGTGCCAGCAGCTCAGAGACGAAAGGCATTCAGTACTTC.

This clonotype was observed at least ten times. The V and J genes are TRBV11-3 and TRBJ1-1, with 11 bases matching TRBD1. Germline loops: CDR1 SGHNT, CDR2 YENEEA. J was trimmed by 1 base and V by 7 bases; bases with no gene match: 14. The CDR3 is 18 amino acids. This CDR3 is CASNPPYGQGASNTEAFF. In DNA form, the CDR3 reads TGTGCCAGCAACCCCCCATACGGACAGGGGGCATCGAACACTGAAGCTTTCTTT.

This clonotype has more than one count but fewer than ten. The chain has TRBV14 and TRBJ2-5; D unclear. This CDR3 region has 12 residues. CDR1 and CDR2 from the germline V gene are SGHDN and FVKESK. V was trimmed by 2 bases and J by 5 bases, leaving 6 bases between them. The CDR3 nucleotides are TGTGCCAGCAGCCAATCCACCGAGACCCAGTACTTC. Amino acids: CASSQSTETQYF.

V is TRBV18 and J is TRBJ1-5, with no clear D. Germline CDR1 is KGHSH and CDR2 is LQKENI. V lost 6 bases and J lost 1, with 13 bases in between. CDR3 length: 15 residues. The CDR3: CASSQSPGSNQPQHF. The CDR3 DNA reads TGTGCCAGCTCGCAGTCCCCCGGGAGCAATCAGCCCCAGCATTTT.

This clonotype has ten or more counts. The CDR3 DNA sequence: TGTGCCAGCAGCCAAGATTATCCACCGGTTACTGAAGCTTTCTTT. It yields the protein CASSQDYPPVTEAFF. The chain uses TRBV14 and TRBJ1-1; no definite D call. Germline CDR1 SGHDN, CDR2 FVKESK. CDR3 length: 15 residues. The germline V and J ends were trimmed by 0 bases and 5 bases, with 13 bases remaining between them.

Ten or more counts support this clonotype. This chain joins TRBV2 and TRBJ2-5; 13 bases agree with TRBD2. The CDR3 has 15 residues. Germline values: CDR1 SNHLY, CDR2 FYNNEI. V trimming: 6 bases; J trimming: 4 bases; junction bases outside the gene matches: 5. CDR3 region: CASSGGLAGVETQYF. The CDR3 bases are TGTGCCAGCAGCGGCGGACTAGCGGGAGTAGAGACCCAGTACTTC. Using reference TRBV2 and TRBJ2-5 for the parts outside the CDR3, the full variable domain is EPEVTQTPSHQVTQMGQEVILRCVPISNHLYFYWYRQILGQKVEFLVSFYNNEISEKSEIFDDQFSVERPDGSNFTLKIRSTKLEDSAMYFCASSGGLAGVETQYFGPGTRLLVL.

This clonotype was seen ten or more times. V and J are TRBV20-1 and TRBJ2-5; TRBD2 matches 10 bases. There are 14 residues in the CDR3. V shed 5 bases, J shed 4 bases, and the junction held 7 bases outside the gene matches. Germline lookup yields CDR1 DFQATT and CDR2 SNEGSKA (reference sequence). CDR3 sequence reads: CSAEKRLAGETQYF. The CDR3 DNA sequence: TGCAGTGCTGAGAAAAGACTAGCGGGAGAGACCCAGTACTTC.

This clonotype has a count of ten or more. The rearrangement uses TRBV20-1 and TRBJ2-3; D gene uncertain. This CDR3 contains 13 residues. V was cut by 0 bases and J by 1 base, with 5 bases left in between. Germline lookup yields CDR1 DFQATT and CDR2 SNEGSKA (reference sequence). This chain's CDR3 is CSARDLGTDTQYF. The CDR3 DNA is TGCAGTGCTAGAGATTTGGGCACAGATACGCAGTATTTT.